This paragraph covers one T cell receptor beta chain sequence. This clonotype was counted ten times or more. No cognate antigen has been identified for it. No base qualities exist here, and no much larger clone lies one base off it. Libraries of naive CD8 T cells were built from anywhere between about 19,000 and 1,000,000 sorted cells, with 10%, 30% or 50% of the purified RNA used. Naive CD8 T cells, defined as CD8+CD4-CCR7+CD45RA+, were FACS-sorted into RLT Plus buffer on a BD FACSAria II. Detection sensitivity was tested by spiking Jurkat RNA equal to roughly 9 TCR copies' worth into samples containing roughly 18,000-1,000,000 naive CD8 T cells. Enrichment of CD8 T cells was performed with RosetteSep CD8+ T Cell Enrichment Cocktail and Ficoll-Paque, after which ACK red cell lysis was carried out. CDR1 SGHTA and CDR2 FQGNSA were looked up in the germline V gene. V was cut back by 1 base and J by 7 bases, leaving a gap of 14 bases between them. The CDR3 holds 15 amino acids from the cysteine to the phenylalanine. Only CDR3 DNA remains: 45 bases, in frame from the first base.

The data are from a study of molecular identifiers for immune sequencing clone quantification (dated by TCRdb to 2016 to 2018). General notes on the study: In a replicate experiment, RNA from about 19,000 or 110,000 naive CD8 T cells was split into five aliquots, four of which were sequenced. CD8 T cells were used in a methods study to benchmark molecular-identifier clustering-based TCR repertoire sequencing (MIDCIRS) and TCR RNA copy counting. The paper as a whole reports these results and caveats: When barcode sub-clustering was omitted, TCR diversity was inflated by chimeric consensus sequences, with chimeras reaching as high as 47%. Naive libraries contained spiked-in Jurkat TCR RNA (approximately ten copies' worth), which is not part of the donor repertoire. In CMV-specific effector cells, clones with more than 20 RNA copies contained over 99% of molecules, whereas in naive cells such clones contained under 1% of molecules. Modeling indicated approximately 3 TCR RNA copies recovered per cell, compared with around 10 by digital PCR, which implies a capture efficiency of approximately 31%. The sizes of highly expanded clones could end up underestimated when identical TCR molecules share a barcode. A single cell's worth of spiked-in Jurkat TCR RNA was reported detectable even among some 920,000 naive CD8 T cells.

Libraries were constructed by PCR. TCRdb shows the sequencer as Illumina HiSeq 4000. Bulk TCR libraries were prepared as previously described, using TCR primers listed in Table S5. The Qiagen AllPrep DNA/RNA kit was used to purify total RNA. Before analysis, reads from multiple sequencing runs of one library were combined. The study's processing was this. Reads were retained only if an exact TCR constant sequence was present, and the retained reads were trimmed to 150 nt and grouped according to their 12-nt molecular barcodes. Reads inside each barcode group were sub-clustered using a 15% Levenshtein threshold, and a quality-weighted consensus sequence was constructed for each RNA molecule. Non-functional sequences were filtered out, along with any lower-count sequence sitting one edit away from another sequence. Based on fitting two negative binomial distributions, any barcode sub-cluster with under 20% of the maximum read count was discarded. In-frame beta chains were kept once TCRdb had trimmed the public reads at Q25 with fastp and called clones with MiXCR. Entries are consolidated by CDR3 protein sequence, retaining the most common genes and DNA. These V and J calls derive from TCRdb rather than the authors' analysis. Present in this sample are about 320,000 distinct CDR3 sequences, over 20% of which were seen just once. The ten largest clonotypes hold 0.81% of the sample.

This sequence originates from a human donor in good health. Some libraries in this study had Jurkat cell RNA spiked in. Sequencing was performed on naive CD8+ T cells from blood, with Jurkat cell RNA spiked in. The intended sense of this specimen's cell subset or site label: FACS-sorted CD8+CD4-CCR7+CD45RA+ naive T cells. In this chain, TRBV7-2 is recombined with TRBJ1-5; a tentative D call is TRBD1 (6 bases match). The nucleotides are TGTGCCAGCAGCTTAGATCCGGGGGCCGGGCAGCCCCAGCATTTT. Its coded protein is CASSLDPGAGQPQHF.